Below, 30 T cell receptor beta chains from the same sample are listed, as sequenced in a study of blood T cell repertoires in COVID-19. Some clones are missing from TCRdb's copy, which holds only in-frame ones; the method was immunoSEQ multiplex PCR. The data contain about 73,000 clones, roughly 87% of them singletons. Sample: peripheral blood. The receptors shown here come from an elderly man with acute or convalescent COVID-19.

The V gene is TRBV6-5, the J gene TRBJ1-6; weak D call: TRBD1 (5 bases). The CDR3 spans 16 residues. Germline-derived CDR1 and CDR2 are MNHEY and SVGAGI. V lost 0 bases and J 9 bases, leaving 15 bases between the germline ends. The CDR3 coding sequence is TGTGCCAGCAGTTACTCTCCGGGGGACGGGGGTTCACCCCTCCACTTT. It is translated as CASSYSPGDGGSPLHF.

This chain links TRBV12-3 or TRBV12-4 with TRBJ1-2, with no clear D. The CDR3 loop spans 12 amino acids. The V end lost 1 base, the J end lost 7 bases, and 7 bases lay between the germline ends. CDR3 nucleotide sequence: TGTGCCAGCAGTTTAGGGAGCGGTGGCTACACCTTC. This encodes CASSLGSGGYTF.

CDR3 sequence: CASSQGTSDGHEQFF. Written as DNA, the CDR3 is TGTGCCAGCAGCCAAGGGACTAGCGACGGACATGAGCAGTTCTTC. This chain links TRBV3-1 (or the pseudogene TRBV3-2) with TRBJ2-1; TRBD2 matches 9 bases. The CDR3 spans 15 residues. CDR1 LGHDT and CDR2 YNNKEL come from the germline V gene (reference sequence). V was clipped by 1 base and J by 8 bases; unmatched bases: 6.

The chain recombines TRBV30 with TRBJ1-2; tentative D call: TRBD1 (5 bases). The germline V gene encodes CDR1 GTSNPN and CDR2 SVGIG (reference sequence). V gave up 1 base and J gave up 8 bases, with 20 bases separating them. The CDR3 extends over 15 amino acids. The CDR3, as DNA: TGTGCCTGGAGTGCCCACACCCGGGGAGGGGTAGGCTACACCTTC. Encoded protein: CAWSAHTRGGVGYTF.

The V gene is TRBV12-3 or TRBV12-4, the J gene TRBJ1-2, with 7 positions matching TRBD1. The CDR3 spans 13 residues. After removal of 6 bases from V and 6 bases from J, the junction contained 7 bases not matched to a gene. The CDR3 is CASSRQGIDGYTF. CDR3 nucleotide sequence: TGTGCCAGCAGCCGACAGGGCATAGATGGCTACACCTTC.

The chain is built from TRBV19 and TRBJ1-1; D ambiguous. This CDR3 comprises 14 residues. The V end was cut by 1 base, the J end by 4 bases, with 10 bases between. Germline assignment: CDR1 LNHDA and CDR2 SQIVND (reference sequence). CDR3 in amino acids: CASSIVLEGTEAFF. CDR3 DNA sequence: TGTGCCAGTAGTATAGTCCTAGAAGGCACTGAAGCTTTCTTT.

The rearrangement joins TRBV10-3 to TRBJ1-2, with D maybe TRBD1 (5 bases). CDR1 is ENHRY and CDR2 is SYGVKD in the germline V gene. The CDR3 spans 16 residues. V lost 1 base to trimming and J lost 0 bases, with 12 bases between them. The DNA of the CDR3 is TGTGCCATCAGTGAGTGGGCAGGGCGGTCTAACTATGGCTACACCTTC. This translates into CAISEWAGRSNYGYTF.

This clone was seen only once. The chain couples TRBV9 to TRBJ2-6; TRBD2 agrees at 7 bases. After removal of 4 bases from V and 3 bases from J, the junction contained 13 bases not matched to a gene. CDR3 size: 18 residues. Germline-derived CDR1 and CDR2 are SGDLS and YYNGEE. The CDR3 coding sequence is TGTGCCAGCAGCCCCTACGGGGGGTCAGGACTTGGGGCCAACGTCCTGACTTTC. It encodes CASSPYGGSGLGANVLTF.

This chain joins TRBV3-1 (or the pseudogene TRBV3-2) and TRBJ1-1; D is unresolved. The CDR3 consists of 15 residues. Trimming left V 2 bases short and J 0 bases short, with 10 bases between. CDR1 and CDR2 from the germline V gene are LGHDT and YNNKEL (reference sequence). DNA of the CDR3: TGTGCCAGCAGCCAATTCAGTGTTATGAACACTGAAGCTTTCTTT. As protein: CASSQFSVMNTEAFF.

V is TRBV27 and J is TRBJ2-1; perhaps TRBD2 as D (5 bases). Germline V CDR1 and CDR2: MNHEY, SMNVEV (reference sequence). This CDR3 comprises 13 residues. The ends were cut back, 0 bases at V and 6 bases at J, with 6 bases in the middle. The CDR3 DNA is TGTGCCAGCAGTTTATCTGCGGGCAATGAGCAGTTCTTC. This sequence encodes CASSLSAGNEQFF.

The chain combines TRBV5-1 with TRBJ1-2, with TRBD1 matching 9 bases. The V gene end was trimmed by 4 bases and the J gene end by 4 bases; junction bases not matched to a gene: 8. The CDR3 extends over 15 amino acids. Germline V CDR1 and CDR2: SGHRS, YFSETQ. CDR3 DNA: TGCGCCAGCAGCCCCGGACAGGGGAAGGGCTATGGCTACACCTTC. This translates into CASSPGQGKGYGYTF.

The chain links TRBV19 to TRBJ1-3, with D possibly being TRBD1 (5 bases). V was trimmed by 6 bases and J by 1 base, leaving 10 bases between them. CDR3 length equals 14 residues. Germline CDR1 reads LNHDA; CDR2 reads SQIVND (reference sequence). In nucleotides, the CDR3 is TGTGCCAGTAGCACGCAGGGATCTGGAAACACCATATATTTT. This sequence encodes CASSTQGSGNTIYF.

V gene TRBV19 combines with J gene TRBJ1-2; TRBD1 aligns across 8 bases. Germline V CDR1 and CDR2: LNHDA, SQIVND (reference sequence). Germline trimming cut 6 bases from V and 4 bases from J; bases unmatched to any gene: 7. This CDR3 contains 14 residues. The CDR3 DNA is TGTGCCAGTAGCCGGACAGGGTATGGCTATGGCTACACCTTC. This translates into CASSRTGYGYGYTF.

The gene calls are TRBV24-1 and TRBJ1-1; D not resolved. Germline CDR1 KGHDR, CDR2 SFDVKD. CDR3 length equals 12 residues. The V end was cut by 2 bases, the J end by 5 bases, with 5 bases between. CDR3 sequence (DNA): TGTGCCACCAGTGATTCCACAACTGAAGCTTTCTTT. Its protein product is CATSDSTTEAFF.

This clone was seen once. No DNA is shown, since the ends of the CDR3 on it are uncertain; the CDR3 is the one TCRdb lists. This chain links TRBV4-1 with TRBJ2-7; the D call in the table, TRBD1, was not verified against the DNA. Germline V gene lookup returns CDR1 MGHRA and CDR2 YSYEKL. The CDR3 extends over 16 residues, inclusive of both ends. The CDR3 reads CASSPWAAGSSYEQCF.

The rearrangement uses TRBV5-1 and TRBJ1-4; 8 bases agree with TRBD1. CDR1 and CDR2 (germline): SGHRS, YFSETQ. Trimming cost V 7 bases and J 8 bases; bases outside gene matches: 13. CDR3 size: 15 residues. The CDR3 loop is CASRQGYRNWEKLFF. The CDR3, as DNA: TGCGCCAGCCGACAGGGGTATCGCAACTGGGAAAAACTGTTTTTT.

This chain uses TRBV2 with TRBJ1-5, with 8 bases fitting TRBD1. Losses at the gene ends were 5 bases for V and 2 bases for J; bases not matched to a gene: 2. The CDR3 consists of 14 residues. Germline loops: CDR1 SNHLY, CDR2 FYNNEI. The CDR3 bases are TGTGCCAGCAGTTCACAGGGGGGCAATCAGCCCCAGCATTTT. Translating it yields CASSSQGGNQPQHF.

The rearrangement uses TRBV9 and TRBJ1-4, with D hard to call. CDR1 and CDR2 (germline): SGDLS, YYNGEE. CDR3 length: 15 amino acids. V was clipped by 0 bases and J by 8 bases, with 14 bases between them. In DNA, the CDR3 is TGTGCCAGCAGCGTAGGCGCATGGTCGTACGAAAAACTGTTTTTT. It yields the protein CASSVGAWSYEKLFF.

The chain employs TRBV5-1 and TRBJ2-3; 9 bases agree with TRBD1. Germline assignment: CDR1 SGHRS and CDR2 YFSETQ. V gave up 1 base and J gave up 5 bases; unmatched junction bases: 5. The CDR3 is 15 residues long. The CDR3 DNA follows: TGCGCCAGCAGCTTGCAGGGACAGGGTATAGATACGCAGTATTTT. As protein: CASSLQGQGIDTQYF.

The rearrangement uses TRBV5-1 and TRBJ2-7; D is uncertain. From germline, CDR1 is SGHRS and CDR2 YFSETQ. Trimming stripped 1 base from V and 0 bases from J, with 8 bases between. The CDR3 covers 14 residues. The chain's CDR3 is CASSLPLSSYEQYF. CDR3 DNA sequence: TGCGCCAGCAGCTTGCCCCTGAGCTCCTACGAGCAGTACTTC.

This chain joins TRBV19 and TRBJ2-3; TRBD2 matches 9 bases. Trimming took 1 base from V and 6 from J; bases not matched to a gene: 11. The V gene's germline CDR1 is LNHDA and CDR2 SQIVND (reference sequence). This CDR3 has 17 amino acids. The CDR3 region has the DNA TGTGCCAGTAGTATAGGATCGGCGGGGGGGCCTAGGGATACGCAGTATTTT. Its protein is CASSIGSAGGPRDTQYF.

The chain carries TRBV30 and TRBJ1-2; D is unresolved. Deletions cut 1 base from V and 5 bases from J, with 8 bases between. The CDR3 is made up of 12 amino acids. Looked up from germline, CDR1 is GTSNPN and CDR2 is SVGIG (reference sequence). The CDR3 nucleotides read TGTGCCTGGAGTGGACACCCTTATGGCTACACCTTC. This encodes CAWSGHPYGYTF.

This rearrangement joins TRBV9 to TRBJ2-7; perhaps TRBD1 as D (6 bases). V dropped 0 bases and J dropped 7 bases, with 20 bases sitting between them. This CDR3 comprises 16 residues. From germline, CDR1 is SGDLS and CDR2 YYNGEE. The CDR3, as DNA: TGTGCCAGCAGCGTAGGGGGGCAGGGGCCCGCGGCGGAGCAGTACTTC. Protein: CASSVGGQGPAAEQYF. The complete variable domain, with remaining parts taken from reference TRBV9 and TRBJ2-7, reads DSGVTQTPKHLITATGQRVTLRCSPRSGDLSVYWYQQSLDQGLQFLIQYYNGEERAKGNILERFSAQQFPDLHSELNLSSLELGDSALYFCASSVGGQGPAAEQYFGPGTRLTVT.

Only a few counts were recorded for this clone. The chain joins TRBV3-1 (or the pseudogene TRBV3-2) to TRBJ1-4; a weak D match, TRBD1 (5 bases). Germline V gene data show CDR1 as LGHDT and CDR2 as YNNKEL (reference sequence). This CDR3 has 15 amino acids. V was trimmed by 2 bases and J by 1 base, leaving 8 bases between them. Here the CDR3 DNA reads TGTGCCAGCAGCCAAATGGGGGGAACTAATGAAAAACTGTTTTTT. It translates to CASSQMGGTNEKLFF.

As concerns this clone: At the DNA level, this CDR3 is encoded by other sequences in the same sample as well. V and J are TRBV12-3 or TRBV12-4 and TRBJ1-2; TRBD1 is a possible D gene (5 bases). Trimming removed 1 base at V and 4 bases at J, with 7 bases between. The CDR3 is 13 residues long. CDR3 coding DNA: TGTGCCAGCAGTTTAGGTCAGGGCTATGGCTACACCTTC. Translated: CASSLGQGYGYTF.

The V call is TRBV7-3, the J call TRBJ2-3; weak D call: TRBD1 (6 bases). The CDR3 is 16 amino acids. Trimming took 5 bases from V and 4 from J, leaving 19 bases between them. In germline, CDR1 is SGHTA, CDR2 FQGTGA. CDR3 region: CASSASGATAADTQYF. In DNA form, the CDR3 reads TGTGCCAGCAGCGCCTCAGGGGCGACGGCCGCAGATACGCAGTATTTT.

This chain's CDR3 is CATQTGGAIGNQPQHF. The CDR3 region has the DNA TGTGCCACTCAGACAGGGGGCGCGATCGGCAATCAGCCCCAGCATTTT. V is TRBV28 and J is TRBJ1-5, with 10 bases matching TRBD1. The CDR3 is made up of 16 amino acids. V shed 10 bases and J 2 bases; nucleotides not matched to a gene: 11. CDR1 is MDHEN and CDR2 is SYDVKM in the germline V gene.

The chain has TRBV5-8 and TRBJ2-3; TRBD2 matches 10 bases. CDR1 and CDR2 from the germline V gene are SGHTS and YDEGEE. J gave up 3 bases and V 2 bases, and 6 bases lay outside the gene matches. The CDR3 consists of 16 residues. The CDR3 DNA reads as TGTGCCAGCAGCTTTCAGCGGGGGGGTGCGACAGATACGCAGTATTTT. Translation gives CASSFQRGGATDTQYF.

The rearrangement joins TRBV19 to TRBJ1-1, with 9 bases aligning to TRBD1. CDR1 LNHDA and CDR2 SQIVND come from the germline V gene (reference sequence). V was clipped by 3 bases and J by 0 bases; unmatched bases: 5. The CDR3 length is 16 residues. As DNA, the CDR3 is TGTGCCAGTAGTATTTACAGGGGGCGAGTGAACACTGAAGCTTTCTTT. It encodes CASSIYRGRVNTEAFF.

This clone has only one observation. This chain uses TRBV2 with TRBJ1-2; 7 bases are shared with TRBD1. Trimming cost V 5 bases and J 0 bases; bases outside gene matches: 6. CDR1 is SNHLY and CDR2 is FYNNEI in the germline V gene. This CDR3 has 15 amino acids. CDR3 DNA sequence: TGTGCCAGCAGTAGACAGGGCCTCACTAACTATGGCTACACCTTC. This gives the protein CASSRQGLTNYGYTF.